This T cell receptor beta chain comes out of a study of cytomegalovirus exposure and HLA in healthy donors. The wider study: In a later analysis, the 130 or so validation repertoires were reported to have used the same platform as the 550 to 850 first-cohort repertoires.

The CDR3 extends over 14 amino acids. Trimming cost V 0 bases and J 11 bases, with 17 bases left between them. Germline V CDR1 and CDR2: SGHRS, YFSETQ. Notes on the study in general: The finding came from a later analysis; first-cohort TCR clusters tended to co-occur in the roughly 110 validation repertoires. Most TCR sequences were uncommon, yet certain public TCRs appeared in many donors. The authors enumerated over 150 TCR beta chains as linked to cytomegalovirus.

This clone was recorded once. Its cognate antigen is unknown. TCRdb's table, derived via immunoSEQ multiplex PCR, lists solely in-frame clones and lacks some. The sample has about 160,000 clones, just under 90% seen once. This chain connects TRBV5-1 to TRBJ1-1; D unresolved. Sequencing input: PBMCs. This sequence originates from a man aged 18 to 30 in good health and CMV-seropositive. CDR3 bases: TGCGCCAGCAGCTTGGAAACAGTGCCCGCCGAGGCTTTCTTT. This codes for CASSLETVPAEAFF.